Presented here are 17 T cell receptor beta chains from one specimen sequenced in a study of blood T cell repertoires in COVID-19. The method was immunoSEQ multiplex PCR; TCRdb's version includes in-frame clones alone and lacks a portion of them. Of about 300,000 clones in the sample, roughly 90% are singletons; the top ten hold under 6.5%. Sample: peripheral blood. These TCRs come from a man younger than 35 who had recovered from COVID-19.

The V and J genes are TRBV9 and TRBJ2-5, with 9 bases identical to TRBD2. Trimming took 4 bases from V and 1 from J; bases not matched to a gene: 5. The germline CDR1 and CDR2 sequences are SGDLS and YYNGEE. The CDR3 is 15 amino acids. CDR3 loop: CASSKSGGSQETQYF. In DNA, the CDR3 is TGTGCCAGCAGCAAAAGCGGGGGGTCCCAAGAGACCCAGTACTTC.

This clone was seen a single time. The J gene is TRBJ1-5, the V gene TRBV27, with D perhaps TRBD1 (6 bases). This CDR3 contains 15 residues. Germline values: CDR1 MNHEY, CDR2 SMNVEV (reference sequence). V was shortened by 3 bases and J by 0 bases, with 9 bases between the two germline ends. Here the CDR3 reads CASSLGAYSNQPQHF. The CDR3 bases are TGTGCCAGCAGTTTGGGGGCCTATAGCAATCAGCCCCAGCATTTT.

J is TRBJ2-2 and V is TRBV21-1; TRBD1 is the table's D call, not checked against the DNA. TRBV21-1 is a known pseudogene. The CDR3 has 15 amino acids. CDR3 coding DNA: TGTGCCGGCCAGACGGGCAGGGGAGTCACCGGGGAGCTGTTTTTT. This encodes CAGQTGRGVTGELFF.

The rearrangement links TRBV9 to TRBJ2-5, with D maybe TRBD1 (5 bases). The CDR3 consists of 14 residues. The germline V and J ends were trimmed by 5 bases and 5 bases, with 16 bases remaining between them. The germline V gene has CDR1 SGDLS and CDR2 YYNGEE. CDR3: CASSHSGAEETQYF. In DNA form, the CDR3 reads TGTGCCAGCAGTCATAGTGGGGCGGAGGAGACCCAGTACTTC.

This chain uses TRBV7-9 with TRBJ2-7; D might be TRBD2 (5 bases). CDR3 length: 15 residues. V dropped 1 base and J dropped 6 bases, with 16 bases sitting between them. CDR1 and CDR2 from the germline V gene are SEHNR and FQNEAQ (reference sequence). This CDR3 is CASSLGTVTRAEQYF. Here the CDR3 DNA reads TGTGCCAGCAGCTTAGGGACTGTGACACGCGCCGAGCAGTACTTC.

V gene TRBV6-2 or TRBV6-3 combines with J gene TRBJ1-5, with a tentative D call TRBD1 (5 bases). The germline V gene has CDR1 MNHEY and CDR2 SVGEGT. With 6 bases removed from V and 6 bases from J, the gap between germline ends came to 12 bases. The length of the CDR3 is 13 residues. CDR3 region: CASSDGRGQPQHF. CDR3 DNA sequence: TGTGCCAGCAGCGATGGAAGGGGTCAGCCCCAGCATTTT.

V usage is TRBV10-3 and J usage is TRBJ2-6, with D possibly TRBD1 on 6 matching bases. The CDR3 loop spans 17 amino acids. The germline V gene has CDR1 ENHRY and CDR2 SYGVKD. V lost 5 bases to trimming and J lost 0 bases, with 14 bases between them. In nucleotides, the CDR3 is TGTGCCATCAGTTCACAGGGCCCGAGCTCTGGGGCCAACGTCCTGACTTTC. It translates to CAISSQGPSSGANVLTF.

The rearrangement uses TRBV30 and TRBJ2-5; the match to TRBD1 covers 7 bases. The germline gives CDR1 GTSNPN, CDR2 SVGIG (reference sequence). V was pared by 3 bases and J by 4 bases, with 2 bases of the junction left unmatched. CDR3 length equals 12 residues. The CDR3 region has the DNA TGTGCCTGGAGCCGACAGGGAGAGACCCAGTACTTC. Its translation is CAWSRQGETQYF.

In this sample, this clone turned up a few times. The chain is built from TRBV7-2 and TRBJ2-1, with no clear D. This CDR3 has 13 residues. Germline loops: CDR1 SGHTA, CDR2 FQGNSA. V was trimmed by 0 bases and J by 4 bases, leaving 4 bases between them. In DNA, the CDR3 is TGTGCCAGCAGCTTAGCGAGGTACAATGAGCAGTTCTTC. Translating it yields CASSLARYNEQFF.

This clone was found once. The chain recombines TRBV27 with TRBJ2-2, with D possibly being TRBD1 (7 bases). Germline CDR1 and CDR2: MNHEY and SMNVEV (reference sequence). The length of the CDR3 is 13 residues. V was clipped by 6 bases and J by 7 bases, with 12 bases between them. The CDR3 region has the DNA TGTGCCAGCAGCACAGGGGAGGTCGGGGAGCTGTTTTTT. It specifies CASSTGEVGELFF.

This clone has a single count. The chain is built from TRBV6-5 and TRBJ2-2; 8 nucleotides align to TRBD1. After removal of 2 bases from V and 3 bases from J, the junction contained 5 bases not matched to a gene. This CDR3 is built from 16 residues. In germline, CDR1 is MNHEY, CDR2 SVGAGI. The CDR3 DNA reads as TGTGCCAGCAGTTACAGGGCAGGGGGCGACACCGGGGAGCTGTTTTTT. This codes for CASSYRAGGDTGELFF.

The J gene is TRBJ1-2, the V gene TRBV29-1, with 11 bases matching TRBD1. Unmatched junction bases numbered 1, after V lost 3 bases and J lost 7 bases. The CDR3 is 12 amino acids. Germline CDR1 is SQVTM and CDR2 is ANQGSEA. The CDR3 loop is CSVEGTGGGYTF. The CDR3 nucleotides are TGCAGCGTTGAGGGGACAGGGGGTGGCTACACCTTC.

The chain links TRBV4-3 to TRBJ2-5, with 9 positions matching TRBD2. Germline CDR1 reads LGHNA; CDR2 reads YSLEER. The V and J ends lost 2 bases and 4 bases, in that order; junction bases with no gene match: 14. The length of the CDR3 is 18 residues. CDR3: CASSQYLTSGGGPETQYF. CDR3 nucleotide sequence: TGCGCCAGCAGCCAATACTTGACTAGCGGTGGGGGGCCAGAGACCCAGTACTTC.

V and J are TRBV19 and TRBJ1-3; D may be TRBD1 (5 bases). This CDR3 contains 14 residues. Trimming shortened V by 8 bases and J by 0 bases, and 11 bases separated the two germline ends. From germline, CDR1 is LNHDA and CDR2 SQIVND (reference sequence). The CDR3 DNA follows: TGTGCCAGTTGGGACTTTCGCTCTGGAAACACCATATATTTT. Translating it yields CASWDFRSGNTIYF.

The chain carries TRBV2 and TRBJ2-7; D unresolved. V lost 5 bases and J 6 bases, leaving 17 bases between the germline ends. Per germline, CDR1 SNHLY and CDR2 FYNNEI. CDR3 length: 14 residues. The CDR3 here is CASSPDTPRSEQYF. The CDR3 coding sequence is TGTGCCAGCAGTCCCGACACCCCACGCTCCGAGCAGTACTTC.

This clone came up once. The rearrangement links TRBV3-1 (or the pseudogene TRBV3-2) to TRBJ1-1; the D gene is possibly TRBD1 (6 bases). Trimming removed 3 bases from V and 4 bases from J, with 12 bases in between. Per germline, CDR1 LGHDT and CDR2 YNNKEL (reference sequence). This CDR3 is 14 amino acids long. CDR3 loop: CASSQPTGSTEAFF. CDR3 nucleotide sequence: TGTGCCAGCAGCCAGCCCACAGGGTCCACTGAAGCTTTCTTT.

J is TRBJ2-5 and V is TRBV25-1; 7 nucleotides agree with TRBD2. The CDR3 is 15 amino acids. CDR1 and CDR2 from the germline V gene are MGHDK and SYGVNS. J gave up 6 bases and V 3 bases, and 10 bases lay outside the gene matches. CDR3 sequence: CASSDLADARKTQYF. CDR3 DNA: TGTGCCAGCAGTGATCTAGCGGACGCGAGAAAGACCCAGTACTTC. Full variable domain (remainder filled in from reference TRBV25-1 and TRBJ2-5): EADIYQTPRYLVIGTGKKITLECSQTMGHDKMYWYQQDPGMELHLIHYSYGVNSTEKGDLSSESTVSRIRTEHFPLTLESARPSHTSQYLCASSDLADARKTQYFGPGTRLLVL.